The clone carrying this T cell receptor (beta chain) has a handful of counts. Antigen specificity is unknown. The CDR3 consists of 13 residues. The V gene's germline CDR1 is SQVTM and CDR2 ANQGSEA. Trimming removed 5 bases from V and 0 bases from J, with 11 bases in between. Each donor's blood draw was 7.5 to 10 milliliters of peripheral blood. Primed by a sample-barcoded 5' primer and a J-beta primer mix, a second PCR proceeded for about 6 to 12 cycles. TCRdb passed the 5' RACE reads through MiXCR, listing each CDR3 protein once. This sample has about 780,000 distinct CDR3 sequences, with 60% to 80% found just once. These data belong to a study of blood T cells in healthy people across ages. General study results and limits: Roughly linearly, TCR beta diversity per million T cells fell as age increased. The study regarded diversity estimates from one million T cells as underestimates.

This receptor was taken from a man aged 30 to 39 in good health. Sequencing input: blood. The rearrangement joins TRBV29-1 to TRBJ2-7; a weak D match, TRBD1 (6 bases). The CDR3 region has the DNA TGCAGCGTTAGGCAGGGGATCTCCTACGAGCAGTACTTC. Translated: CSVRQGISYEQYF.